This T cell receptor beta chain was captured by sequencing in a study of blood T cells in healthy people across ages. Findings and caveats of the study: The study found TCR beta diversity correlated strongly with naive T cell percentage.

The CDR3 totals 17 residues. The V and J ends lost 5 bases and 4 bases respectively, with 23 bases between them. Germline values: CDR1 SGHVS, CDR2 FQNEAQ. Samples each yielded at least 6 micrograms of total RNA. About this clonotype: Its specificity is unknown.

The use of a sample-barcoded 5' primer and a J-beta primer mix characterized a second PCR of about 7 to 12 cycles. All samples gave at least 2.5 million CDR3-containing paired-end reads. TCRdb processed the 5' RACE reads anew with MiXCR; each CDR3 protein has one entry. The sample yields some 1.8 million distinct CDR3 sequences, roughly two fifths seen once. The receptor was isolated from a human donor in good health. The rearrangement uses TRBV7-8 and TRBJ1-1; D is undetermined. Sequenced material: blood. The CDR3 sequence: CASSPTLSRSMSTEAFF. The CDR3 region has the DNA TGTGCCAGCAGCCCAACCCTAAGTCGCAGCATGAGCACTGAAGCTTTCTTT.